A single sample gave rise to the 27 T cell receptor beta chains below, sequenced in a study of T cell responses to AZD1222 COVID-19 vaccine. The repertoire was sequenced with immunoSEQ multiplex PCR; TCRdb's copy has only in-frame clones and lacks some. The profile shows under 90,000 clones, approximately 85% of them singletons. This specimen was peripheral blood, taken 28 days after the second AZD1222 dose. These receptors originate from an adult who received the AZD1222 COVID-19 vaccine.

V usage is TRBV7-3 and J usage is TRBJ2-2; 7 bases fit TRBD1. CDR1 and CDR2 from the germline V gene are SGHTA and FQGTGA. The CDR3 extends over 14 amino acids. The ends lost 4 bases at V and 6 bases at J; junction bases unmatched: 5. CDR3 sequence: CASSSQTGPGELFF. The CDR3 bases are TGTGCCAGCAGCTCCCAGACAGGGCCCGGGGAGCTGTTTTTT. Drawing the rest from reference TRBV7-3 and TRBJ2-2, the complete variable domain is GAGVSQTPSNKVTEKGKYVELRCDPISGHTALYWYRQSLGQGPEFLIYFQGTGAADDSGLPNDRFFAVRPEGSVSTLKIQRTERGDSAVYLCASSSQTGPGELFFGEGSRLTVL.

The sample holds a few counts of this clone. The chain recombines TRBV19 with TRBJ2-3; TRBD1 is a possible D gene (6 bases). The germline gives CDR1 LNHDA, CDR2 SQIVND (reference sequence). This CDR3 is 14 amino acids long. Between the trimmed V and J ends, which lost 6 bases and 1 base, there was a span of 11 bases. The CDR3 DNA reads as TGTGCCAGTAGAACAGGGTTTGGCACAGATACGCAGTATTTT. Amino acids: CASRTGFGTDTQYF.

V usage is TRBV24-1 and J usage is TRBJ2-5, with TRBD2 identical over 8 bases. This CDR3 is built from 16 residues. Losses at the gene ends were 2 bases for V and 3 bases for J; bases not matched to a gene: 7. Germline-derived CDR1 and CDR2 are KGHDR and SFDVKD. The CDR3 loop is CATSDWGLGPKETQYF. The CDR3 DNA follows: TGTGCCACCAGTGATTGGGGACTAGGCCCGAAAGAGACCCAGTACTTC.

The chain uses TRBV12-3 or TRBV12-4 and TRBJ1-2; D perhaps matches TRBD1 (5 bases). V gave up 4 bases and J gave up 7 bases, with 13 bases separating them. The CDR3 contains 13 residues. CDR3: CASSYVGTGGYTF. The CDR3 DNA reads TGTGCCAGCAGTTATGTGGGGACGGGTGGCTACACCTTC.

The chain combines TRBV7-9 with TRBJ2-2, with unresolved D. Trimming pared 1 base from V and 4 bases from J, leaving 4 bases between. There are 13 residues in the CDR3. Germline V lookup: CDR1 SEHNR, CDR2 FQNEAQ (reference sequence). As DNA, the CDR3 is TGTGCCAGCAGCTTAGGGGGCACCGGGGAGCTGTTTTTT. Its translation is CASSLGGTGELFF.

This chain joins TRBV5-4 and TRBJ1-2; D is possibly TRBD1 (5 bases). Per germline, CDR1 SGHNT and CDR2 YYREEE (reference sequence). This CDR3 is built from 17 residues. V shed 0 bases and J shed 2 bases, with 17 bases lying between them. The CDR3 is CASSLAGSFITNYGYTF. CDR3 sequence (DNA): TGTGCCAGCAGCTTGGCAGGGTCGTTTATAACCAACTATGGCTACACCTTC.

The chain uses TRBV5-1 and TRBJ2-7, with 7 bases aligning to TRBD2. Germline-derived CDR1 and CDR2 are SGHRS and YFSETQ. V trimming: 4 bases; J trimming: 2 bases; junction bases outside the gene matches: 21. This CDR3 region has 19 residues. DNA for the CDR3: TGCGCCAGCAGCGAGGGACTAACCTTCTCCCAAGGAATCCCCTACGAGCAGTACTTC. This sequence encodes CASSEGLTFSQGIPYEQYF.

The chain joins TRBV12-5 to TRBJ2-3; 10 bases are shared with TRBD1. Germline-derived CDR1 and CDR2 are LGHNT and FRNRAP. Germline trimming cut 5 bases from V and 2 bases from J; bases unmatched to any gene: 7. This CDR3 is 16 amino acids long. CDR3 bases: TGTGCTAGTGGTCCCGGGACAGGGGCCGTCACAGATACGCAGTATTTT. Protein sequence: CASGPGTGAVTDTQYF.

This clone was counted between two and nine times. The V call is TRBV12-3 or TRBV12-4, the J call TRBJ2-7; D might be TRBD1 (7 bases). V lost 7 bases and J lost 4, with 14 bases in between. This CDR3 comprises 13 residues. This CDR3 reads CASKQGRFYEQYF. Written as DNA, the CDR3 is TGTGCCAGCAAACAGGGGAGGTTTTACGAGCAGTACTTC.

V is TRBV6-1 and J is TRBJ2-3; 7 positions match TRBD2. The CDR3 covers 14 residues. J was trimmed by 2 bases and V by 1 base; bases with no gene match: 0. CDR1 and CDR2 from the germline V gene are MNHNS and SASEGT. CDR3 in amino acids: CASSEGLATDTQYF. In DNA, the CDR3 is TGTGCCAGCAGTGAAGGACTAGCCACAGATACGCAGTATTTT.

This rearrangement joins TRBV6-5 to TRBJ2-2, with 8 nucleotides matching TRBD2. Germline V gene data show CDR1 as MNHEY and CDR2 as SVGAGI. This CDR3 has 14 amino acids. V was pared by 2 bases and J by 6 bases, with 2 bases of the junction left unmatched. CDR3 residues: CASSYKLAAGELFF. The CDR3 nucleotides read TGTGCCAGCAGTTACAAACTAGCGGCCGGGGAGCTGTTTTTT.

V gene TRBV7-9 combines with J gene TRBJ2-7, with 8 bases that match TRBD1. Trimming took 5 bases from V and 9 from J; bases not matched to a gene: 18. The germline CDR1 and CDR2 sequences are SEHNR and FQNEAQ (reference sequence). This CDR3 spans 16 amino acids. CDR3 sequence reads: CASSHPPGTGLRGQYF. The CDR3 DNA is TGTGCCAGCAGCCACCCGCCCGGGACAGGTCTACGTGGGCAGTACTTC.

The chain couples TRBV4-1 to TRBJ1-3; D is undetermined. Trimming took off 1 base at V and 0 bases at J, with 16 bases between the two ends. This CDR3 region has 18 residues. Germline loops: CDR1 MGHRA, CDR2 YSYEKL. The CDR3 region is CASSQAYFGLGSGNTIYF. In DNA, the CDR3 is TGCGCCAGCAGCCAAGCATATTTCGGACTGGGCTCTGGAAACACCATATATTTT.

CDR3 protein: CASSQVGQQRLLFF. In DNA form, the CDR3 reads TGCGCCAGCAGCCAAGTGGGCCAGCAAAGGTTACTGTTTTTT. The chain joins TRBV4-1 to TRBJ2-2; no reliable D call. The ends were cut back, 1 base at V and 14 bases at J, with 17 bases in the middle. CDR1 is MGHRA, CDR2 YSYEKL, per germline. The CDR3 length is 14 residues.

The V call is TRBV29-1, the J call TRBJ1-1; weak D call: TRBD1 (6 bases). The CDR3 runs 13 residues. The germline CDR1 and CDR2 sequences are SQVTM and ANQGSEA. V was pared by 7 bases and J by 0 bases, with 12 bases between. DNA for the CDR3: TGCAGCGGGACAGCTATCATGAACACTGAAGCTTTCTTT. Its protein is CSGTAIMNTEAFF. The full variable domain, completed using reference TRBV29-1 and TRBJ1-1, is SAVISQKPSRDICQRGTSLTIQCQVDSQVTMMFWYRQQPGQSLTLIATANQGSEATYESGFVIDKFPISRPNLTFSTLTVSNMSPEDSSIYLCSGTAIMNTEAFFGQGTRLTVV.

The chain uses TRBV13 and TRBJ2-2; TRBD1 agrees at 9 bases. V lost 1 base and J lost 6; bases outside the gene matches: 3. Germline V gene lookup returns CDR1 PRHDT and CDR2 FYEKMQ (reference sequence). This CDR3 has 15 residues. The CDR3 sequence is CASSLVQGAAGELFF. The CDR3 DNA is TGTGCCAGCAGCTTAGTACAGGGGGCGGCCGGGGAGCTGTTTTTT.

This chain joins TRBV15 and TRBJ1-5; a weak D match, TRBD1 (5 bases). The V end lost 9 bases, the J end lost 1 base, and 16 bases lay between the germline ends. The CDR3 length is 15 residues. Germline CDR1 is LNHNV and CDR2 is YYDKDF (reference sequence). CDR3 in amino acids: CATRGGTQSNQPQHF. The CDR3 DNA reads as TGTGCCACTAGGGGAGGGACGCAGAGCAATCAGCCCCAGCATTTT.

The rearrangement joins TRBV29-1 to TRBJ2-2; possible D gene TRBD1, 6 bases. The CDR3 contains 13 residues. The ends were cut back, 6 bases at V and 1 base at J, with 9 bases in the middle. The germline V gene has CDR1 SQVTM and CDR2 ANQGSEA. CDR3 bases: TGCAGCGTCGGCAGGGGGAACACCGGGGAGCTGTTTTTT. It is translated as CSVGRGNTGELFF.

CDR3 sequence (DNA): TGTGCCACCAGTGACCTGCAGGGGACAGGGGCACGGAATGAGCAGTTCTTC. This encodes CATSDLQGTGARNEQFF. The V gene is TRBV24-1, the J gene TRBJ2-1; 10 bases align to TRBD1. The V segment lost 4 bases and the J segment 7 bases; nucleotides outside the gene matches: 12. CDR1 is KGHDR, CDR2 SFDVKD, per germline. The CDR3 loop spans 17 amino acids.

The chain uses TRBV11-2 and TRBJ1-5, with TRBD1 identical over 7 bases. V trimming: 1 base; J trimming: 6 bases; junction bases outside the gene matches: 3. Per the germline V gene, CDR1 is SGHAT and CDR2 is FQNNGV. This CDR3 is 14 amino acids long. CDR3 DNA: TGTGCCAGCAGCTTAGCAGGGGGTACTCAGCCCCAGCATTTT. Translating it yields CASSLAGGTQPQHF.

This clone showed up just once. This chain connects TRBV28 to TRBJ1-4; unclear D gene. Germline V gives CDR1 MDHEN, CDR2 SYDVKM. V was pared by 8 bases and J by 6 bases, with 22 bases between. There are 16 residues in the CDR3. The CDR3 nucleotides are TGTGCCAGCGGATCATACTCCAGGCCCCCGGATGAAAAACTGTTTTTT. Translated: CASGSYSRPPDEKLFF.

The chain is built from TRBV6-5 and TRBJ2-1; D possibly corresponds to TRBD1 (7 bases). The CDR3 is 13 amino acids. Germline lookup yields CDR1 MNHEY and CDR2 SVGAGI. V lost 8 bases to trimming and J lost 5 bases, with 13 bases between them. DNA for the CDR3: TGTGCCAGCCACAGGGGCGGGGACAATGAGCAGTTCTTC. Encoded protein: CASHRGGDNEQFF.

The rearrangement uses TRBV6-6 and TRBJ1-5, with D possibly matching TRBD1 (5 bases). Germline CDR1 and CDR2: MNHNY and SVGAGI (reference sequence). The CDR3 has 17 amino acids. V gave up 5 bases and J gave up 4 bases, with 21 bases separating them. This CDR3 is CASSPATKTELNQPQHF. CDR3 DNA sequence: TGTGCCAGCAGTCCCGCGACGAAGACAGAGCTAAATCAGCCCCAGCATTTT.

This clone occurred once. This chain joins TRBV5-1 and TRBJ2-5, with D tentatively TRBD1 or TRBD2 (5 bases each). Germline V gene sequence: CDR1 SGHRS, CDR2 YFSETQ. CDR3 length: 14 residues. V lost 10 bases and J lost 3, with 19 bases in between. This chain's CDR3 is CAPLVGRGKETQYF. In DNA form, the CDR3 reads TGCGCCCCCTTGGTGGGACGGGGAAAAGAGACCCAGTACTTC.

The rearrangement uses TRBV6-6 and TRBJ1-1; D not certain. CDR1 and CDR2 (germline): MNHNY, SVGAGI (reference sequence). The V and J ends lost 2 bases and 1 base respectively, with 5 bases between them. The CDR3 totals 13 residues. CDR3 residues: CASSYQRNTEAFF. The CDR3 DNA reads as TGTGCCAGCAGTTACCAACGGAACACTGAAGCTTTCTTT.

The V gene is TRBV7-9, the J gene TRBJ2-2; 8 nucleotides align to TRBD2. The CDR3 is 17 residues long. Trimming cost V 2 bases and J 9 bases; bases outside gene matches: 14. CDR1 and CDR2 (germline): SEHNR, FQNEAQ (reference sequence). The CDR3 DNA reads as TGTGCCAGCAGCTTACGCGTGGGCGGGGGGCCGAGTAGGGAGCTGTTTTTT. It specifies CASSLRVGGGPSRELFF. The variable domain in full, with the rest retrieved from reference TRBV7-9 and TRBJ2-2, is DTGVSQNPRHKITKRGQNVTFRCDPISEHNRLYWYRQTLGQGPEFLTYFQNEAQLEKSRLLSDRFSAERPKGSFSTLEIQRTEQGDSAMYLCASSLRVGGGPSRELFFGEGSRLTVL.

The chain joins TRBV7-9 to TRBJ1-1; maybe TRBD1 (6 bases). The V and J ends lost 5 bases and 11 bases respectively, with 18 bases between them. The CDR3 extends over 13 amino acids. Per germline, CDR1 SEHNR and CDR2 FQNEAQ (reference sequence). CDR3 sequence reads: CASSDQNRVRAFF. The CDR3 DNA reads TGTGCCAGCAGCGACCAAAACAGGGTGCGGGCTTTCTTT. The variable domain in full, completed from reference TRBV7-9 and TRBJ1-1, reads DTGVSQNPRHKITKRGQNVTFRCDPISEHNRLYWYRQTLGQGPEFLTYFQNEAQLEKSRLLSDRFSAERPKGSFSTLEIQRTEQGDSAMYLCASSDQNRVRAFFGQGTRLTVV.